This is a list of T cell receptor beta chains from one sample in a study of chemoradiotherapy in HPV16-positive cancers. The protocol was immunoSEQ multiplex PCR, while the TCRdb copy is restricted to in-frame clones and leaves out a portion. The data show 23,000 or so clones, about 90% seen once. The source material was blood, sampled from a patient who underwent chemoradiotherapy. The source of these receptors is a human donor with HPV-associated anogenital cancer. The CDR3 runs from the conserved cysteine through the conserved F or W. Each record gives: J gene, V gene, D gene, clone size, CDR3 protein, CDR3 DNA. A D gene is named only where the DNA matches it firmly. Clone size is given for some rows only: seen once, a few or many times, or a class if the clone is expanded.

>TRBJ2-7|TRBV27|.|.
CASSLSGAEQYF
TGTGCCAGCAGTTTATCGGGGGCCGAGCAGTACTTC
>TRBJ2-1|TRBV4-3|.|.
CASSQEGGNEQFF
TGCGCCAGCAGCCAAGAGGGGGGCAATGAGCAGTTCTTC
>TRBJ1-2|TRBV6-1|.|.
CANSVGRLYGYTF
TGTGCCAACAGCGTGGGACGGCTCTATGGCTACACCTTC
>TRBJ2-7|TRBV6-1|.|.
CATPPGVDEQYF
TGTGCCACACCCCCAGGTGTGGACGAGCAGTACTTC
>TRBJ2-1|TRBV4-1|.|.
CASSQGGGGPNYNEQFF
TGCGCCAGCAGCCAAGGCGGAGGCGGTCCCAACTACAATGAGCAGTTCTTC
>TRBJ2-7|TRBV6-1|.|once
CASREYYEQYF
TGTGCCAGCAGGGAATACTACGAGCAGTACTTC
>TRBJ1-3|TRBV18|TRBD1|.
CASSQTGTGTRNTIYF
TGTGCCAGCTCACAAACAGGGACAGGGACAAGAAACACCATATATTTT
>TRBJ2-2|TRBV13|.|.
CASSLAGTLGEEVTGELFF
TGTGCCAGCAGTTTAGCCGGGACGCTAGGGGAGGAAGTCACCGGGGAGCTGTTTTTT
>TRBJ2-3|TRBV5-1|TRBD2|.
CASSLALAEPDTQYF
TGCGCCAGCAGCTTGGCACTAGCGGAGCCAGATACGCAGTATTTT
>TRBJ1-2|TRBV5-1|.|.
CASSADRGFYGYTF
TGCGCCAGCAGCGCCGACCGGGGATTTTATGGCTACACCTTC
>TRBJ2-1|TRBV5-6|.|.
CASSHQSRRYNEQFF
TGTGCCAGCAGCCATCAAAGCCGTCGTTACAATGAGCAGTTCTTC
>TRBJ2-3|TRBV6-4|.|once
CASSRLSGSDTQYF
TGTGCCAGCAGTCGCCTTAGCGGTTCAGATACGCAGTATTTT
>TRBJ2-1|TRBV19|TRBD2|.
CASSGGLAGNEQFF
TGTGCCAGTAGTGGGGGACTAGCGGGCAATGAGCAGTTCTTC
>TRBJ2-7|TRBV5-1|.|.
CASSLDSVSYEQYF
TGCGCCAGCAGCTTGGACAGTGTCTCCTACGAGCAGTACTTC
>TRBJ2-3|TRBV29-1|TRBD2|.
CSARNPTSGGDTQYF
TGCAGCGCCCGAAACCCCACTAGCGGTGGAGATACGCAGTATTTT
>TRBJ1-1|TRBV7-9|.|.
CASSGHRDPISPNTEAFF
TGTGCCAGCAGCGGTCACAGGGACCCAATATCACCGAACACTGAAGCTTTCTTT
>TRBJ2-5|TRBV14|TRBD2|once
CASSQGRIAGGIGETQYF
TGTGCCAGCAGCCAAGGAAGGATCGCGGGGGGTATCGGTGAGACCCAGTACTTC
>TRBJ2-5|TRBV29-1|.|.
CSATASRETQYF
TGCAGCGCAACTGCGTCTCGAGAGACCCAGTACTTC
>TRBJ2-1|TRBV7-2|TRBD2|.
CASSRTSGRNEQFF
TGTGCCAGCAGTCGGACTAGCGGGAGAAATGAGCAGTTCTTC
>TRBJ1-2|TRBV16|.|.
CASSQSSRGIYYGYTF
TGTGCCAGCAGCCAATCGTCGAGGGGCATCTATTATGGCTACACCTTC
>TRBJ1-4|TRBV30|.|few
CAWSVGQSNEKLFF
TGTGCCTGGAGTGTCGGACAGTCTAATGAAAAACTGTTTTTT
>TRBJ2-1|TRBV7-2|.|.
CASSSDIALIF
TGTGCCAGCAGCTCCGACATAGCGCTAATCTTC
>TRBJ2-3|TRBV6-1|.|.
CAAKTGTNTDTQYF
TGTGCCGCGAAGACGGGGACCAACACAGATACGCAGTATTTT
>TRBJ1-2|TRBV14|.|.
CASSQGGLGYTF
TGTGCCAGCAGCCAGGGAGGACTAGGCTACACCTTC
>TRBJ1-6|TRBV4-3|.|.
CASSQDRGTYNSPLHF
TGCGCCAGCAGCCAAGATCGCGGGACATATAATTCACCCCTCCACTTT
>TRBJ1-1|TRBV10-1|.|once
CATPPQGPEAFF
TGCGCCACCCCGCCACAGGGCCCTGAAGCTTTCTTT
>TRBJ2-2|TRBV29-1|.|.
CSVEGSNTGELFF
TGCAGCGTTGAAGGCTCGAACACCGGGGAGCTGTTTTTT
>TRBJ1-2|TRBV11-2|TRBD1|.
CASDSTIADRGYGYTF
TGTGCCAGCGACTCAACCATCGCCGACAGGGGTTATGGCTACACCTTC
>TRBJ2-1|TRBV30|TRBD2|once
CAWSGGLAANEQFF
TGTGCCTGGAGTGGGGGACTAGCGGCCAATGAGCAGTTCTTC